Each of the 16 T cell receptor beta chains below was sequenced from the same sample in a study of Ad26.COV2.S vaccination and SARS-CoV-2 variants. Treatment here: some 20 received Ad26.COV2.S at low or high dose, single or two shots; roughly five received placebo; per-sample allocation not given. It was on day 63 after the first vaccine or placebo injection that samples were taken. TCRdb's copy holds only in-frame clones and misses some; the assay was immunoSEQ multiplex PCR. The repertoire has 440,000 or so clones, nearly 90% of them found once; the top ten carry about 1.5%. Sample: peripheral blood, taken in a trial of Ad26.COV2.S vaccine versus placebo. These receptors were taken from a person between 18 and 65 years old who received the Ad26.COV2.S COVID-19 vaccine or a placebo.

The chain joins TRBV6-1 to TRBJ1-5, with D unresolved. Germline V lookup: CDR1 MNHNS, CDR2 SASEGT. V was shortened by 3 bases and J by 2 bases, with 8 bases between the two germline ends. The CDR3 consists of 14 residues. The CDR3 DNA reads TGTGCCAGCAGTGACCCGGGAGGCAATCAGCCCCAGCATTTT. This sequence encodes CASSDPGGNQPQHF.

V gene TRBV27 combines with J gene TRBJ1-5; TRBD1 matches 9 bases. The CDR3 has 16 residues. Trimming removed 5 bases from V and 8 bases from J; junction bases left unmatched: 13. The germline CDR1 and CDR2 sequences are MNHEY and SMNVEV (reference sequence). CDR3 sequence reads: CASSPGQGRTREPQHF. DNA for the CDR3: TGTGCCAGCAGTCCGGGACAGGGAAGGACCCGGGAGCCCCAGCATTTT.

The CDR3 reads CASSASLFRGQGTDTQYF. The CDR3 region has the DNA TGTGCCAGCAGCGCTTCGTTGTTTAGGGGGCAGGGCACAGATACGCAGTATTTT. The J gene is TRBJ2-3, the V gene TRBV7-3; 7 bases fit TRBD1. The CDR3 extends over 18 amino acids. V lost 5 bases, J lost 1 base, and 15 bases stayed unmatched. The V gene's germline CDR1 is SGHTA and CDR2 FQGTGA.

The rearrangement uses TRBV9 and TRBJ1-2; possibly TRBD1 for D (5 bases). The germline gives CDR1 SGDLS, CDR2 YYNGEE. The V gene lost 2 bases and the J gene lost 1 base, with 15 bases spanning the gap. This CDR3 comprises 16 residues. CDR3 coding DNA: TGTGCCAGCAGCGTGTGGGACTCAAGGAGTAACTATGGCTACACCTTC. Translated, it gives CASSVWDSRSNYGYTF.

CDR3 DNA sequence: TGTGCCAGCAGTGAAGGAGCGGGTCCGCACTACGAGCAGTACTTC. Amino acids: CASSEGAGPHYEQYF. This chain connects TRBV6-1 to TRBJ2-7; possible D gene TRBD2, 6 bases. The CDR3 covers 15 residues. Germline-derived CDR1 and CDR2 are MNHNS and SASEGT. The ends were cut back, 1 base at V and 3 bases at J, with 13 bases in the middle.

The DNA of the CDR3 is TGTGCCAGCAGCCAAGGTAGCGGAACCTACGAGCAGTACTTC. Translated, it gives CASSQGSGTYEQYF. V gene TRBV4-2 combines with J gene TRBJ2-7; the D gene is possibly TRBD2 (6 bases). There are 14 residues in the CDR3. Trimming shortened V by 1 base and J by 2 bases, and 9 bases separated the two germline ends. CDR1 is LGHNA and CDR2 is YNFKEQ in the germline V gene.

The CDR3 region is CASSGAGGSNEQFF. CDR3 nucleotides: TGTGCCAGCAGCGGAGCGGGGGGATCCAATGAGCAGTTCTTC. The chain uses TRBV4-2 and TRBJ2-1; TRBD2 matches 9 bases. The CDR3 runs 14 residues. V trimming: 5 bases; J trimming: 6 bases; junction bases outside the gene matches: 5. Germline CDR1 is LGHNA and CDR2 is YNFKEQ.

V is TRBV2 and J is TRBJ2-1; D remains ambiguous. Germline CDR1 is SNHLY and CDR2 is FYNNEI. The CDR3 has 14 residues. V lost 7 bases, J lost 4 bases, and 14 bases lay in between. CDR3 residues: CASTTAGEYNEQFF. In DNA form, the CDR3 reads TGTGCCAGCACCACGGCAGGAGAGTACAATGAGCAGTTCTTC.

Points on this clone: One junction end does not reproduce the germline sequence, and a read error may be involved. The genes are TRBV7-3 and TRBJ1-2; D may be TRBD1 (6 bases). The V gene's germline CDR1 is SGHTA and CDR2 FQGTGA. The CDR3 spans 15 residues. The CDR3 is CASSPGMVGQWGVGF. CDR3 nucleotides: TGTGCCAGCAGCCCCGGTATGGTCGGACAGTGGGGGGTCGGCTTC.

The chain uses TRBV6-6 and TRBJ1-2, with D possibly TRBD1 on 6 matching bases. V lost 7 bases to trimming and J lost 3 bases, with 18 bases between them. Germline V gene data show CDR1 as MNHNY and CDR2 as SVGAGI (reference sequence). The CDR3 loop spans 15 amino acids. CDR3 sequence (DNA): TGTGCCAGCACCAGAATGTCAGGGGTCCACTATGGCTACACCTTC. Translation: CASTRMSGVHYGYTF.

V usage is TRBV19 and J usage is TRBJ2-4; 13 positions match TRBD2. The CDR3 consists of 18 residues. The junction had 12 bases not matched to a gene; V was cut back by 7 bases and J by 3 bases. In germline, CDR1 is LNHDA, CDR2 SQIVND (reference sequence). CDR3 DNA: TGTGCCAGTACACAACTAGCGGGAGGGGCCTGGGGCAAAAACATTCAGTACTTC. It encodes CASTQLAGGAWGKNIQYF.

The rearrangement joins TRBV7-2 to TRBJ2-7, with 8 bases matching TRBD1. The CDR3 is 15 amino acids. V gave up 2 bases and J gave up 0 bases; unmatched junction bases: 3. Germline V lookup: CDR1 SGHTA, CDR2 FQGNSA. This CDR3 is CASSLLDRASYEQYF. For the CDR3, the DNA is TGTGCCAGCAGCTTATTGGACAGGGCCTCCTACGAGCAGTACTTC.

This clone has only a few counts. V and J are TRBV7-8 and TRBJ2-1; 7 bases map to TRBD2. J lost 13 bases, V lost 1 base, and 4 bases had no gene match. The CDR3 covers 12 residues. Looked up from germline, CDR1 is SGHVS and CDR2 is FQNEAQ. CDR3 coding DNA: TGTGCCAGCAGCTTAGTGAGCGGGGTACAGTTCTTC. Encoded protein: CASSLVSGVQFF. Drawing the rest from reference TRBV7-8 and TRBJ2-1, the complete variable domain is GAGVSQSPRYKVAKRGQDVALRCDPISGHVSLFWYQQALGQGPEFLTYFQNEAQLDKSGLPSDRFFAERPEGSVSTLKIQRTQQEDSAVYLCASSLVSGVQFFGPGTRLTVL.

The genes are TRBV18 and TRBJ2-1, with 9 bases fitting TRBD2. The junction had 10 bases not matched to a gene; V was cut back by 5 bases and J by 5 bases. Germline V lookup: CDR1 KGHSH, CDR2 LQKENI. The CDR3 extends over 16 amino acids. As DNA, the CDR3 is TGTGCCAGCTCATCTAACCGACTAGCGGTGAACAATGAGCAGTTCTTC. It encodes CASSSNRLAVNNEQFF.

The rearrangement uses TRBV7-2 and TRBJ2-2; 15 positions agree with TRBD2. The germline CDR1 and CDR2 sequences are SGHTA and FQGNSA. The CDR3 length is 18 residues. V lost 5 bases to trimming and J lost 6 bases; unmatched junction nucleotides: 10. The CDR3 reads CASSPRGLAGGLAGELFF. The DNA for the CDR3 is TGTGCCAGCAGCCCAAGGGGACTAGCGGGAGGTCTTGCCGGGGAGCTGTTTTTT.

The V and J genes are TRBV14 and TRBJ2-2; 9 nucleotides agree with TRBD1. The trim removed 6 bases at V and 1 base at J, leaving 3 bases unmatched. The CDR3 is 15 residues long. Per the germline V gene, CDR1 is SGHDN and CDR2 is FVKESK. The CDR3 nucleotides read TGTGCCAGCAGAGGGGACAGGGTGAACACCGGGGAGCTGTTTTTT. Translation gives CASRGDRVNTGELFF.